The 20 T cell receptor beta chains below were found in one sample sequenced in a study of neurological immune-mediated disorders (dated 2019 in TCRdb). The library was obtained by 5' RACE. TCRdb lists the instrument as Illumina HiSeq 2500. In TCRdb, the public reads were trimmed at Q25 with fastp and aligned with MiXCR, with productive beta chains retained. For every CDR3 protein sequence, its rows merge into one entry that carries the most common genes and DNA. In this sample the table shows about 88,000 distinct CDR3 sequences, roughly 3.5% of which occur a single time. The ten top clones hold roughly 6% of the sample. Sequencing was done on a sample of PBMCs. The origin of the receptors is a woman aged 18-29 years with multiple sclerosis.

At least ten counts were recorded for this clonotype. V is TRBV3-1 and J is TRBJ1-1, with a tentative D call TRBD1 (5 bases). V was trimmed by 1 base and J by 0 bases, leaving 24 bases between them. Germline values: CDR1 LGHDT, CDR2 YNNKEL (reference sequence). This CDR3 region has 20 residues. CDR3 region: CASSQAPAGRVTTMNTEAFF. DNA for the CDR3: TGTGCCAGCAGCCAAGCCCCAGCGGGCAGGGTAACAACAATGAACACTGAAGCTTTCTTT.

This clonotype was recorded at least ten times. The V and J genes are TRBV20-1 and TRBJ1-1; the D is unclear. The germline V gene encodes CDR1 DFQATT and CDR2 SNEGSKA (reference sequence). Trimming left V 0 bases short and J 7 bases short, with 9 bases between. The CDR3 extends over 12 amino acids. In nucleotides, the CDR3 is TGCAGTGCTAGAGATCTGGAGGGTGAAGCTTTCTTT. Its protein is CSARDLEGEAFF.

This clonotype was counted many times. The chain recombines TRBV7-2 with TRBJ2-5, with D possibly TRBD1 on 6 matching bases. From germline, CDR1 is SGHTA and CDR2 FQGNSA. Trimming left V 3 bases short and J 5 bases short, with 10 bases between. The CDR3 is 13 residues long. CDR3 coding DNA: TGTGCCAGCAGCTTGAACAGGGAGGAGACCCAGTACTTC. This encodes CASSLNREETQYF.

This clonotype showed up many times. The chain recombines TRBV27 with TRBJ2-4, with no clear D. V was clipped by 7 bases and J by 2 bases, with 9 bases between them. The CDR3 runs to 13 residues. The germline V gene encodes CDR1 MNHEY and CDR2 SMNVEV (reference sequence). CDR3 protein: CASIVETKNIQYF. DNA for the CDR3: TGTGCCAGCATTGTGGAGACCAAAAACATTCAGTACTTC.

This clonotype was counted ten times or more. This sequence joins TRBV7-8 and TRBJ2-2, with D perhaps matching TRBD2 (6 bases). Germline loops: CDR1 SGHVS, CDR2 FQNEAQ. V was pared by 5 bases and J by 7 bases, with 14 bases between. CDR3 length equals 14 residues. In DNA, the CDR3 is TGTGCCAGCAGCCACGGGAGTAGGGTCGGGGAGCTGTTTTTT. Its translation is CASSHGSRVGELFF.

There are many counts of this clonotype. The chain joins TRBV6-2 or TRBV6-3 to TRBJ2-7; no definite D call. The ends were cut back, 6 bases at V and 1 base at J, with 10 bases in the middle. The germline gives CDR1 MNHEY, CDR2 SVGEGT. The CDR3 length is 13 residues. The CDR3 nucleotides read TGTGCCAGCAGCCAAGACGGTTCCTACGAGCAGTACTTC. It is translated as CASSQDGSYEQYF.

This clonotype was counted a few times. A much larger clone lies a single base off, so this may be a read error. The rearrangement joins TRBV28 to TRBJ2-7; D ambiguous. The germline gives CDR1 MDHEN, CDR2 SYDVKM. CDR3 length: 13 residues. The V gene lost 2 bases and the J gene lost 6 bases, with 11 bases spanning the gap. This CDR3 is CASSLKANGEQYF. The CDR3 DNA reads TGTGCCAGCAGTTTAAAGGCCAACGGCGAGCAGTACTTC.

This clonotype has ten or more counts. This chain joins TRBV11-2 and TRBJ1-2, with D hard to call. This CDR3 is 13 amino acids long. From germline, CDR1 is SGHAT and CDR2 FQNNGV. Trimming stripped 5 bases from V and 1 base from J, with 8 bases between. The CDR3 sequence: CASSADLNYGYTF. CDR3 DNA: TGTGCCAGCAGCGCGGACCTTAACTATGGCTACACCTTC.

In this sample, this clonotype turned up many times. The chain is built from TRBV6-5 and TRBJ2-3; D is undetermined. Deletions cut 5 bases from V and 14 bases from J, with 17 bases between. This CDR3 comprises 12 residues. Germline V CDR1 and CDR2: MNHEY, SVGAGI. This chain's CDR3 is CASSPLPGAWYF. The DNA of the CDR3 is TGTGCCAGCAGTCCACTGCCCGGTGCATGGTATTTT.

This clonotype came up many times. J is TRBJ2-7 and V is TRBV6-2 or TRBV6-3, with 12 positions matching TRBD2. Germline V CDR1 and CDR2: MNHEY, SVGEGT. The CDR3 has 14 amino acids. V lost 8 bases and J lost 1; bases outside the gene matches: 3. The CDR3 loop reads CASSTSGSSYEQYF. Written as DNA, the CDR3 is TGTGCCAGCTCGACTAGCGGGAGTTCCTACGAGCAGTACTTC.

Many counts were recorded for this clonotype. This chain links TRBV7-2 with TRBJ2-3; 10 positions match TRBD2. This CDR3 has 15 residues. Trimming at V came to 4 bases and at J to 4 bases, leaving 5 bases not matched to a gene. Germline values: CDR1 SGHTA, CDR2 FQGNSA. The CDR3 region has the DNA TGTGCCAGCAGCTATAGCGGGGGGCGTGCAGATACGCAGTATTTT. Translated: CASSYSGGRADTQYF.

This clonotype has a count of ten or more. The chain links TRBV12-3 or TRBV12-4 to TRBJ2-3; a possible D gene is TRBD1 (5 bases). V was cut by 8 bases and J by 5 bases, with 14 bases left in between. The CDR3 loop spans 13 amino acids. CDR3 residues: CASSWGFGDTQYF. The CDR3 DNA reads TGTGCCAGCTCATGGGGCTTCGGAGATACGCAGTATTTT.

This clonotype was detected ten times or more. This chain joins TRBV20-1 and TRBJ1-2; D unresolved. The germline V gene has CDR1 DFQATT and CDR2 SNEGSKA (reference sequence). V gave up 4 bases and J gave up 0 bases, with 12 bases separating them. This CDR3 is built from 14 residues. Here the CDR3 reads CSATQIRANYGYTF. The CDR3 bases are TGCAGTGCTACCCAGATACGGGCTAACTATGGCTACACCTTC.

This clonotype appeared many times. The genes are TRBV5-1 and TRBJ1-2; possible D gene TRBD1, 6 bases. Trimming took 0 bases from V and 8 from J, leaving 11 bases between them. The CDR3 has 13 amino acids. Per the germline V gene, CDR1 is SGHRS and CDR2 is YFSETQ. The CDR3 sequence is CASSLATGQGYTF. CDR3 nucleotide sequence: TGCGCCAGCAGCTTGGCCACAGGGCAGGGCTACACCTTC.

This clonotype was seen repeatedly, ten times or more. The chain uses TRBV11-2 and TRBJ2-1, with unresolved D. V was trimmed by 4 bases and J by 4 bases, leaving 11 bases between them. CDR3 size: 14 residues. CDR1 and CDR2 (germline): SGHAT, FQNNGV. DNA of the CDR3: TGTGCCAGCAGCTCGATCAACTCTTACAATGAGCAGTTCTTC. Translated: CASSSINSYNEQFF. Combining the CDR3 with reference TRBV11-2 and TRBJ2-1 gives the whole variable domain EAGVAQSPRYKIIEKRQSVAFWCNPISGHATLYWYQQILGQGPKLLIQFQNNGVVDDSQLPKDRFSAERLKGVDSTLKIQPAKLEDSAVYLCASSSINSYNEQFFGPGTRLTVL.

This clonotype was found many times. This chain joins TRBV27 and TRBJ1-1; D not resolved. V was trimmed by 5 bases and J by 2 bases, leaving 9 bases between them. The CDR3 sequence is 13 residues long. Germline V gives CDR1 MNHEY, CDR2 SMNVEV (reference sequence). CDR3 in DNA: TGTGCCAGCAGTCCATTGTCTAACACTGAAGCTTTCTTT. It specifies CASSPLSNTEAFF.

The sample holds many counts of this clonotype. The rearrangement links TRBV24-1 to TRBJ2-2, with D tentatively TRBD2 (5 bases). Germline assignment: CDR1 KGHDR and CDR2 SFDVKD. Trimming took off 4 bases at V and 6 bases at J, with 8 bases between the two ends. The CDR3 is 13 amino acids. The CDR3 DNA reads TGTGCCACCAGTGACACCGGGGCCGGGGAGCTGTTTTTT. Amino acids: CATSDTGAGELFF.

There are a few counts of this clonotype. This chain joins TRBV12-3 or TRBV12-4 and TRBJ1-3; D is ambiguous. With 6 bases removed from V and 0 bases from J, the gap between germline ends came to 9 bases. CDR3 length equals 14 residues. CDR3 DNA sequence: TGTGCCAGCAGAAAAGGGAACTCTGGAAACACCATATATTTT. It translates to CASRKGNSGNTIYF.

This clonotype came up many times. The J gene is TRBJ1-1, the V gene TRBV5-5; D call uncertain. CDR1 and CDR2 from the germline V gene are SGHKS and YYEKEE (reference sequence). The CDR3 extends over 14 amino acids. Trimming left V 0 bases short and J 3 bases short, with 9 bases between. As DNA, the CDR3 is TGTGCCAGCAGCTTGGCTCCAGCTTACACTGAAGCTTTCTTT. It specifies CASSLAPAYTEAFF.

This clonotype appeared many times. The chain combines TRBV7-2 with TRBJ1-2, with D maybe TRBD1 (5 bases). V lost 1 base, J lost 5 bases, and 11 bases lay in between. Germline lookup yields CDR1 SGHTA and CDR2 FQGNSA. The CDR3 is made up of 14 amino acids. The CDR3 loop is CASSLGSPGYGYTF. The CDR3 DNA is TGTGCCAGCAGCTTAGGGTCCCCAGGGTATGGCTACACCTTC.